This T cell receptor (beta chain) was documented in a study of T cell responses to AZD1222 COVID-19 vaccine. General study results and limits: Clonal diversity was possibly underestimated, and the donors were mostly white British, with more females. Regions left unmutated in variants are reportedly the target of nearly half of spike-specific TCRs. CD4 TCRs linked to vaccination spanned spike, dominating at 160-218 and 743-854. Sampling captured repertoires only after the peak T cell response.

The germline V gene has CDR1 SGHDT and CDR2 YYEEEE. The CDR3 sequence is 13 residues long. V lost 0 bases and J 3 bases, leaving 6 bases between the germline ends. TCRdb's copy holds only in-frame clones and misses some; the assay was immunoSEQ multiplex PCR. The data contain roughly 62,000 clones, roughly three quarters of them singletons. Of note for this clone: The antigen remains undetermined.

V gene TRBV5-6 combines with J gene TRBJ1-2; D remains unclear. The sample consisted of peripheral blood, taken on day 0 of AZD1222 vaccination. This clonotype originated in an adult in good health. The CDR3: CASSLVSDYGYTF. The CDR3 DNA reads TGTGCCAGCAGCTTGGTGTCAGACTATGGCTACACCTTC. The full variable domain, rest sourced from reference TRBV5-6 and TRBJ1-2, is DAGVTQSPTHLIKTRGQQVTLRCSPKSGHDTVSWYQQALGQGPQFIFQYYEEEERQRGNFPDRFSGHQFPNYSSELNVNALLLGDSALYLCASSLVSDYGYTFGSGTRLTVV.